The rows below give T cell receptor beta chains drawn from one sample of a study of blood T cell repertoires in COVID-19. Assay used: immunoSEQ multiplex PCR; TCRdb lists only in-frame clones, some missing. The sample contains around 71,000 clones, approximately 83% of which appear only once. Sample: peripheral blood. The receptors derive from a man aged 25-45 years with COVID-19, enrolled during active disease. The CDR3 runs from the conserved cysteine through the conserved F or W. A D gene is named only where the DNA matches it firmly. Only part of the rows carry a size: once, few, many, or a class if the clone is expanded.

V: TRBV6-2/TRBV6-3
D: .
size: .
J: TRBJ2-7
DNA: TGTGCCAGCAGTTACTCGGGGCGCTACGAGCAGTACTTC
CDR3: CASSYSGRYEQYF

V: TRBV4-3
D: .
size: .
J: TRBJ1-3
DNA: TGCGCCAGCAGCCAAGGGCAATTCTCTGGAAACACCATATATTTT
CDR3: CASSQGQFSGNTIYF

V: TRBV3-1/TRBV3-2
D: .
size: .
J: TRBJ2-3
DNA: TGTGCCAGCAGCCAAGGGAGGGACTTCCCGGTGGATACGCAGTATTTT
CDR3: CASSQGRDFPVDTQYF

V: TRBV30
D: TRBD1
size: .
J: TRBJ1-3
DNA: TGTGCCTGGAGTCGGGACAGTGGAAACACCATATATTTT
CDR3: CAWSRDSGNTIYF

V: TRBV27
D: .
size: .
J: TRBJ1-5
DNA: TGTGCCAGCAGTTCCCCAGATAGCAATCAGCCCCAGCATTTT
CDR3: CASSSPDSNQPQHF

V: TRBV12-3/TRBV12-4
D: .
size: .
J: TRBJ1-2
DNA: TGTGCCAGCAGTTTCGGCAGGGCGGGCTACACCTTC
CDR3: CASSFGRAGYTF

V: TRBV10-3
D: TRBD1
size: once
J: TRBJ1-1
DNA: TGTGCCACCCTCCTGGACAGGGAGGTTTCGGAAGCTTTCTTT
CDR3: CATLLDREVSEAFF

V: TRBV7-6
D: TRBD1
size: .
J: TRBJ2-2
DNA: TGTGCCAGCAGCTTAGAGGGGACAGGGTTAAACACCGGGGAGCTGTTTTTT
CDR3: CASSLEGTGLNTGELFF

V: TRBV19
D: .
size: .
J: TRBJ1-6
DNA: TGTGCCAGTAGTCTGACAGTTGGTGGATCACCCCTCCACTTT
CDR3: CASSLTVGGSPLHF

V: TRBV5-1
D: .
size: .
J: TRBJ2-3
DNA: TGCGCCAGCAGTCCTTCAGGGGATACGCAGTATTTT
CDR3: CASSPSGDTQYF